This T cell receptor beta chain stems from a study of cytomegalovirus exposure and HLA in healthy donors. Whole-study context: From HLA-typed donors, an early data release held about 85 million unique TCRs.

60 Vbeta and 13 Jbeta primers were used in PCR. Some clones are missing from TCRdb's copy, which holds only in-frame ones; the method was immunoSEQ multiplex PCR. The sample consists of 150,000 to 200,000 clones, roughly 81% of them appearing once. Of note for this clone: Its antigen is not identified.

Broader study findings: HLA alleles were associated with around 17,000 TCR beta sequences in a later analysis at 0.05 false discovery rate. For presence/absence analyses, sequencing depth was assumed to be roughly uniform across donors.

V was clipped by 6 bases and J by 1 base; unmatched bases: 5. The germline gives CDR1 SGHNT, CDR2 YENEEA. CDR3 length equals 14 residues. The receptor's source is a girl aged 5 to 17 in good health and CMV-seropositive. The genes are TRBV11-3 and TRBJ2-5; 7 nucleotides match TRBD1. The sequenced material came from PBMCs. CDR3 loop: CASSPRDSQETQYF. For the CDR3, the DNA is TGTGCCAGCAGTCCTCGGGACAGCCAAGAGACCCAGTACTTC.